Following are 24 T cell receptor beta chains from one sample sequenced in a study of control samples from healthy donors and cancer patients. Some clones are missing from TCRdb's copy, which holds only in-frame ones; the method was immunoSEQ multiplex PCR. The table shows around 72,000 clones, with about 80% occurring only once. The specimen sequenced was blood. These receptors were obtained from a man between 50 and 59 years old in good health.

J is TRBJ2-5 and V is TRBV23-1, with D unclear. TRBV23-1 is treated as an ORF (open reading frame) with a function not yet certain. Trimming pared 2 bases from V and 2 bases from J, leaving 9 bases between. The CDR3 length is 14 residues. The CDR3 protein is CASSQPSKQETQYF. CDR3 nucleotides: TGCGCCAGCAGTCAACCGAGCAAACAAGAGACCCAGTACTTC.

The chain combines TRBV6-1 with TRBJ1-1, with a tentative D call TRBD1 (6 bases). Trimming shortened V by 3 bases and J by 9 bases, and 8 bases separated the two germline ends. CDR1 MNHNS and CDR2 SASEGT come from the germline V gene. This CDR3 comprises 11 residues. The chain's CDR3 is CASSDQGQAFF. The CDR3 DNA reads as TGTGCCAGCAGTGATCAGGGGCAAGCTTTCTTT.

The chain combines TRBV4-2 with TRBJ2-7; 8 bases agree with TRBD1. CDR3 size: 16 residues. Germline V gene sequence: CDR1 LGHNA, CDR2 YNFKEQ. With V trimmed by 0 bases and J by 4 bases, 8 bases remained unmatched. The CDR3 coding sequence is TGTGCCAGCAGCCAAGAGGCGACAGGGGATATTTACGAGCAGTACTTC. Its protein is CASSQEATGDIYEQYF.

The chain has TRBV19 and TRBJ2-7; 9 positions agree with TRBD2. Germline CDR1 reads LNHDA; CDR2 reads SQIVND (reference sequence). This CDR3 spans 17 amino acids. With V trimmed by 1 base and J by 3 bases, 10 bases remained unmatched. CDR3: CASSIVAGGPLGYEQYF. The CDR3 coding sequence is TGTGCCAGTAGTATAGTGGCGGGAGGGCCACTCGGCTACGAGCAGTACTTC.

This rearrangement joins TRBV10-3 to TRBJ2-6; D call uncertain. The CDR3 runs 15 residues. Germline values: CDR1 ENHRY, CDR2 SYGVKD. Trimming pared 0 bases from V and 0 bases from J, leaving 3 bases between. The CDR3 sequence: CAISESRSGANVLTF. In DNA, the CDR3 is TGTGCCATCAGTGAGTCACGCTCTGGGGCCAACGTCCTGACTTTC.

The chain joins TRBV6-5 to TRBJ1-6, with a possible D match to TRBD1 (6 bases). The CDR3 is made up of 14 amino acids. V lost 7 bases and J lost 14, with 21 bases in between. Germline CDR1 reads MNHEY; CDR2 reads SVGAGI. The CDR3 protein is CASNTGPLGRTLHF. CDR3 nucleotide sequence: TGTGCCAGCAATACAGGGCCTCTGGGTCGAACCCTCCACTTT.

The J gene is TRBJ1-2, the V gene TRBV2; D possibly corresponds to TRBD1 (5 bases). Germline V gene lookup returns CDR1 SNHLY and CDR2 FYNNEI. Between the trimmed V and J ends, which lost 6 bases and 2 bases, there was a span of 16 bases. The CDR3 loop spans 15 amino acids. The chain's CDR3 is CASREMGGGNYGYTF. As DNA, the CDR3 is TGTGCCAGCAGGGAGATGGGGGGTGGGAACTATGGCTACACCTTC.

The chain combines TRBV5-1 with TRBJ2-1, with no clear D. This CDR3 contains 14 residues. Germline lookup yields CDR1 SGHRS and CDR2 YFSETQ. V dropped 4 bases and J dropped 4 bases, with 12 bases sitting between them. The CDR3 DNA reads as TGCGCCAGCAGCGCCGACACCAGTTACAATGAGCAGTTCTTC. Amino acids: CASSADTSYNEQFF. Looking up the rest from reference TRBV5-1 and TRBJ2-1 gives the full variable domain: KAGVTQTPRYLIKTRGQQVTLSCSPISGHRSVSWYQQTPGQGLQFLFEYFSETQRNKGNFPGRFSGRQFSNSRSEMNVSTLELGDSALYLCASSADTSYNEQFFGPGTRLTVL.

The chain carries TRBV12-3 or TRBV12-4 and TRBJ1-1, with D uncertain. Between the trimmed V and J ends, which lost 1 base and 7 bases, there was a span of 10 bases. CDR3 length equals 13 residues. CDR3 DNA sequence: TGTGCCAGCAGTTTAGTGGGTGGCGGTGAAGCTTTCTTT. It codes for CASSLVGGGEAFF.

The chain couples TRBV19 to TRBJ2-7; D tentatively fits TRBD1 or TRBD2 (5 bases each). The CDR3 loop spans 16 amino acids. V lost 5 bases and J lost 3, with 20 bases in between. Germline CDR1 is LNHDA and CDR2 is SQIVND (reference sequence). The CDR3 DNA is TGTGCCAGTAGTTTCTCCGGGACGCAGGCGGGCTACGAGCAGTACTTC. Residues: CASSFSGTQAGYEQYF. Together with reference TRBV19 and TRBJ2-7, the CDR3 gives the full variable domain: DGGITQSPKYLFRKEGQNVTLSCEQNLNHDAMYWYRQDPGQGLRLIYYSQIVNDFQKGDIAEGYSVSREKKESFPLTVTSAQKNPTAFYLCASSFSGTQAGYEQYFGPGTRLTVT.

This chain joins TRBV5-4 and TRBJ2-7; D not resolved. The CDR3 extends over 14 amino acids. CDR1 is SGHNT, CDR2 YYREEE, per germline (reference sequence). Trimming stripped 3 bases from V and 4 bases from J, with 14 bases between. CDR3 amino acids: CASSSDPSGYEQYF. The DNA for the CDR3 is TGTGCCAGCAGCTCGGACCCGAGTGGGTACGAGCAGTACTTC.

This rearrangement joins TRBV5-6 to TRBJ1-6, with TRBD1 as a possible D gene (6 bases). The germline V and J ends were trimmed by 4 bases and 5 bases, with 13 bases remaining between them. In germline, CDR1 is SGHDT, CDR2 YYEEEE. CDR3 length: 15 amino acids. CDR3 residues: CASSIWTVNNSPLHF. The CDR3 nucleotides are TGTGCCAGCAGCATTTGGACAGTTAATAATTCACCCCTCCACTTT. Using reference TRBV5-6 and TRBJ1-6 for the parts outside the CDR3, the full variable domain is DAGVTQSPTHLIKTRGQQVTLRCSPKSGHDTVSWYQQALGQGPQFIFQYYEEEERQRGNFPDRFSGHQFPNYSSELNVNALLLGDSALYLCASSIWTVNNSPLHFGNGTRLTVT.

The genes are TRBV6-6 and TRBJ2-5; TRBD2 aligns across 9 bases. This CDR3 is built from 15 residues. The V gene end was trimmed by 5 bases and the J gene end by 4 bases; junction bases not matched to a gene: 8. CDR1 and CDR2 from the germline V gene are MNHNY and SVGAGI (reference sequence). This CDR3 reads CASSRGAGGAETQYF. CDR3 nucleotide sequence: TGTGCCAGCAGTCGCGGCGCGGGAGGGGCAGAGACCCAGTACTTC.

CDR3 coding DNA: TGTGCCACCAGTGATATTTCGTCTAACTATGGCTACACCTTC. This codes for CATSDISSNYGYTF. The chain couples TRBV24-1 to TRBJ1-2; D not certain. This CDR3 has 14 amino acids. V was pared by 3 bases and J by 0 bases, with 7 bases between. Germline assignment: CDR1 KGHDR and CDR2 SFDVKD.

This clone was seen just once. V is TRBV6-5 and J is TRBJ2-7, with 10 positions matching TRBD1. Losses at the gene ends were 1 base for V and 2 bases for J; bases not matched to a gene: 2. The V gene's germline CDR1 is MNHEY and CDR2 SVGAGI. This CDR3 has 15 amino acids. The CDR3: CASSYFGTGAYEQYF. In nucleotides, the CDR3 is TGTGCCAGCAGTTACTTCGGGACAGGGGCCTACGAGCAGTACTTC.

This rearrangement joins TRBV27 to TRBJ2-7; D remains ambiguous. The ends were cut back, 3 bases at V and 3 bases at J, with 9 bases in the middle. This CDR3 has 13 amino acids. Looked up from germline, CDR1 is MNHEY and CDR2 is SMNVEV (reference sequence). CDR3 bases: TGTGCCAGCAGTTTGGCGGCGGACTACGAGCAGTACTTC. It translates to CASSLAADYEQYF.

The chain couples TRBV5-4 to TRBJ2-7; 13 bases agree with TRBD2. Unmatched junction bases numbered 3, after V lost 4 bases and J lost 2 bases. Germline V gives CDR1 SGHNT, CDR2 YYREEE (reference sequence). The CDR3 contains 15 residues. CDR3 in amino acids: CASSGGLAGAYEQYF. The DNA of the CDR3 is TGTGCCAGCAGCGGAGGACTAGCGGGAGCCTACGAGCAGTACTTC. Supplemented by reference TRBV5-4 and TRBJ2-7, the full variable domain reads ETGVTQSPTHLIKTRGQQVTLRCSSQSGHNTVSWYQQALGQGPQFIFQYYREEENGRGNFPPRFSGLQFPNYSSELNVNALELDDSALYLCASSGGLAGAYEQYFGPGTRLTVT.

The gene calls are TRBV4-3 and TRBJ1-4, with D perhaps matching TRBD1 (5 bases). CDR3 length: 17 amino acids. The V gene lost 0 bases and the J gene lost 0 bases, with 11 bases spanning the gap. Germline CDR1 and CDR2: LGHNA and YSLEER. The CDR3 region has the DNA TGCGCCAGCAGCCAAGAATCCTGGGGCGCAACTAATGAAAAACTGTTTTTT. Translated, it gives CASSQESWGATNEKLFF.

The chain uses TRBV6-6 and TRBJ1-4, with 7 bases matching TRBD1. Germline CDR1 MNHNY, CDR2 SVGAGI (reference sequence). CDR3 length: 15 residues. V shed 4 bases and J 3 bases; nucleotides not matched to a gene: 5. This CDR3 is CASSSGGRANEKLFF. CDR3 in DNA: TGTGCCAGCAGTTCAGGGGGGAGGGCTAATGAAAAACTGTTTTTT.

The chain couples TRBV4-3 to TRBJ1-4; tentatively, D is TRBD1 (6 bases). The germline V gene has CDR1 LGHNA and CDR2 YSLEER. The CDR3 totals 14 residues. V lost 4 bases and J 7 bases, leaving 13 bases between the germline ends. CDR3 sequence reads: CASSPTNRAEKLFF. The CDR3 DNA reads as TGCGCCAGCAGCCCTACGAACAGGGCTGAAAAACTGTTTTTT.

The chain couples TRBV6-5 to TRBJ2-7; D perhaps matches TRBD1 (6 bases). Germline V gene sequence: CDR1 MNHEY, CDR2 SVGAGI. V was cut by 5 bases and J by 2 bases, with 10 bases left in between. The CDR3 has 13 amino acids. The CDR3 loop is CASSQRTAYEQYF. CDR3 nucleotide sequence: TGTGCCAGCAGTCAACGGACAGCCTACGAGCAGTACTTC.

The sample holds a few counts of this clone. The V gene is TRBV6-4, the J gene TRBJ2-6; 7 positions agree with TRBD2. Germline V CDR1 and CDR2: MRHNA, SNTAGT. With 0 bases clipped from V and 2 bases from J, the junction kept 1 base outside the gene matches. The CDR3 runs to 16 residues. The CDR3 loop reads CASSDSAGAGANVLTF. The CDR3 nucleotides read TGTGCCAGCAGTGACTCTGCGGGAGCTGGGGCCAACGTCCTGACTTTC.

The chain employs TRBV18 and TRBJ2-2; D call uncertain. The CDR3 sequence is 14 residues long. Germline V gene sequence: CDR1 KGHSH, CDR2 LQKENI. V lost 2 bases and J 8 bases, leaving 12 bases between the germline ends. CDR3: CASSPRPVVGELFF. The CDR3 nucleotides are TGTGCCAGCTCACCAAGACCGGTTGTGGGGGAGCTGTTTTTT.

The J gene is TRBJ2-4, the V gene TRBV10-3, with TRBD1 as a possible D gene (6 bases). V was shortened by 2 bases and J by 1 base, with 15 bases between the two germline ends. Germline loops: CDR1 ENHRY, CDR2 SYGVKD. The CDR3 consists of 17 residues. CDR3 protein: CAISERLEGVAKNIQYF. The DNA for the CDR3 is TGTGCCATCAGTGAGCGACTCGAGGGGGTCGCCAAAAACATTCAGTACTTC.